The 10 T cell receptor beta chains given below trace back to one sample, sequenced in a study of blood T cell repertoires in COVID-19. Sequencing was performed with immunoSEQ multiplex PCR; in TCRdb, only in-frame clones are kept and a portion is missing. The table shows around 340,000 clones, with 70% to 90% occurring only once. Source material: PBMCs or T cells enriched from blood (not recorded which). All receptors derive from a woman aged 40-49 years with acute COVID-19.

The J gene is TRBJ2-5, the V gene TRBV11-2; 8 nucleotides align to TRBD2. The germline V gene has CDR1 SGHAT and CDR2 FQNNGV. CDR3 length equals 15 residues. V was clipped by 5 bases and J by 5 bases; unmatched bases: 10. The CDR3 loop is CASSNDGRGWETQYF. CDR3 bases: TGTGCCAGCAGCAACGACGGGAGGGGATGGGAGACCCAGTACTTC.

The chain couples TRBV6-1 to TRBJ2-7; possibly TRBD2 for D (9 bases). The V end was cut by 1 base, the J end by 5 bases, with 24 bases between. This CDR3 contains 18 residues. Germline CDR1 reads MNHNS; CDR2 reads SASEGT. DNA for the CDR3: TGTGCCAGCAGTGAAGACAGGGGGGTTAGCGGGAGAACTCACGAGCAGTACTTC. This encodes CASSEDRGVSGRTHEQYF.

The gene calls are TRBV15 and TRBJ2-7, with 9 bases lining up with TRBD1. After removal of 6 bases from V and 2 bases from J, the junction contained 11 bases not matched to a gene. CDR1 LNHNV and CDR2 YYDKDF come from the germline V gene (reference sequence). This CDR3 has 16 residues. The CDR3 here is CATSRTTGGPTYEQYF. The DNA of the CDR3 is TGTGCCACCAGTAGAACAACAGGGGGCCCAACCTACGAGCAGTACTTC. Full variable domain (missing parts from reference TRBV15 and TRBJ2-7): DAMVIQNPRYQVTQFGKPVTLSCSQTLNHNVMYWYQQKSSQAPKLLFHYYDKDFNNEADTPDNFQSRRPNTSFCFLDIRSPGLGDTAMYLCATSRTTGGPTYEQYFGPGTRLTVT.

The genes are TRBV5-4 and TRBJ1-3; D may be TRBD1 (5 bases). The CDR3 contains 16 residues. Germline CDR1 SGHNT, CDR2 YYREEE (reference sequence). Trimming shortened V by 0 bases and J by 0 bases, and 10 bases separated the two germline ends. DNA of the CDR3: TGTGCCAGCAGCTTGGTGGGGGGGAGCTCTGGAAACACCATATATTTT. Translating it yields CASSLVGGSSGNTIYF.

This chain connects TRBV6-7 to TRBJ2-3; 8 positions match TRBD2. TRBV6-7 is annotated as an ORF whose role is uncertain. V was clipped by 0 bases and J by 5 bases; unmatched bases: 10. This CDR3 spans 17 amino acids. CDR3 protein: CASSYSTPSGSGDTQYF. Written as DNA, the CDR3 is TGTGCCAGCAGTTACTCAACCCCAAGCGGGAGTGGAGATACGCAGTATTTT.

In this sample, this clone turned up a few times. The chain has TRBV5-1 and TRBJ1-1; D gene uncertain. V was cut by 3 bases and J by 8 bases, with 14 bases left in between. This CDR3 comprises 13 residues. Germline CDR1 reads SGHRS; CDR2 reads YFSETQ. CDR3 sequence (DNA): TGCGCCAGCAGCTCGGGAATGATCGGGGAAGCTTTCTTT. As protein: CASSSGMIGEAFF.

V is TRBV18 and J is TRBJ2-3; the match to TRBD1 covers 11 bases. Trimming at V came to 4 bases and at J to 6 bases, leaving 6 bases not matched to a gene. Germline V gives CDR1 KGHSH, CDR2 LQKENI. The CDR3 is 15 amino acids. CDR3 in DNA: TGTGCCAGCTCACTCTCCGGACAGGGGGCGGATACGCAGTATTTT. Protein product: CASSLSGQGADTQYF.

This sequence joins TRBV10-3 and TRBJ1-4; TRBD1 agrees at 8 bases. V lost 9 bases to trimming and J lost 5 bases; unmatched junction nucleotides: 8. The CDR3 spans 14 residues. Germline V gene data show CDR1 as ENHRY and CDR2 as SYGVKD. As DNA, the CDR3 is TGTGCCATTTCCCGGACAGGGATGAATGAAAAACTGTTTTTT. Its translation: CAISRTGMNEKLFF.

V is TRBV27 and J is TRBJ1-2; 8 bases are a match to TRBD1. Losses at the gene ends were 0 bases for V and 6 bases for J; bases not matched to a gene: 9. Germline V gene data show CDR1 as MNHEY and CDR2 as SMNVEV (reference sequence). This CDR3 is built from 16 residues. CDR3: CASSLSQPSGGNGYTF. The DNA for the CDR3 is TGTGCCAGCAGTTTATCGCAGCCCTCAGGGGGCAATGGCTACACCTTC.

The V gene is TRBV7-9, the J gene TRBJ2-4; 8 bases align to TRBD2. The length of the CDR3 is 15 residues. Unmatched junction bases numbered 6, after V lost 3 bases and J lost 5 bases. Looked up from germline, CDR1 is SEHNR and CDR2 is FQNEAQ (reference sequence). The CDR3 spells CASSLGLVRQNIQYF. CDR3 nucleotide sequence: TGTGCCAGCAGCTTGGGACTAGTTCGGCAAAACATTCAGTACTTC.